These 22 T cell receptor beta chains originate from one sample sequenced in a study of beta chain features in type 1 diabetes. The entirety of the isolated RNA underwent reverse transcription, so expressed TCRB transcripts were sequenced. The method was immunoSEQ multiplex PCR; TCRdb's version includes in-frame clones alone and lacks a portion of them. The sample has just over 450,000 clones; over 25% are singletons. Sequenced sample: naive CD4+ T cells from blood. The receptor source for this set is a man aged 18 to 30 in good health.

The chain uses TRBV7-2 and TRBJ1-1; no clear D gene. The CDR3 extends over 13 amino acids. Germline V gene lookup returns CDR1 SGHTA and CDR2 FQGNSA. Trimming removed 5 bases from V and 4 bases from J, with 11 bases in between. CDR3 amino acids: CASSRRLSTEAFF. The CDR3 DNA sequence: TGTGCCAGCAGCAGACGACTGAGCACTGAAGCTTTCTTT.

The rearrangement links TRBV30 to TRBJ2-2, with 9 bases matching TRBD1. There are 15 residues in the CDR3. CDR1 is GTSNPN and CDR2 is SVGIG in the germline V gene (reference sequence). The V gene end was trimmed by 5 bases and the J gene end by 7 bases; junction bases not matched to a gene: 11. Here the CDR3 reads CAWVGGDREIGELFF. In DNA, the CDR3 is TGTGCCTGGGTCGGTGGGGACAGGGAGATCGGGGAGCTGTTTTTT.

On this clone itself: The sample carries other DNA sequences with the same CDR3. The chain links TRBV9 to TRBJ2-1, with D unresolved. The germline V and J ends were trimmed by 0 bases and 0 bases, with 7 bases remaining between them. CDR3 length: 15 amino acids. Per germline, CDR1 SGDLS and CDR2 YYNGEE. DNA of the CDR3: TGTGCCAGCAGCGTAGACGGCAACTCCTACAATGAGCAGTTCTTC. This translates into CASSVDGNSYNEQFF. Based on the CDR3 plus reference TRBV9 and TRBJ2-1, the full variable domain is DSGVTQTPKHLITATGQRVTLRCSPRSGDLSVYWYQQSLDQGLQFLIQYYNGEERAKGNILERFSAQQFPDLHSELNLSSLELGDSALYFCASSVDGNSYNEQFFGPGTRLTVL.

On this clone: Distinct nucleotide sequences in the sample also encode this CDR3. This rearrangement joins TRBV5-1 to TRBJ2-5, with D unresolved. Per germline, CDR1 SGHRS and CDR2 YFSETQ. This CDR3 has 12 amino acids. V was clipped by 0 bases and J by 5 bases, with 5 bases between them. The CDR3 spells CASSLVAETQYF. In nucleotides, the CDR3 is TGCGCCAGCAGCTTGGTCGCGGAGACCCAGTACTTC.

The rearrangement joins TRBV18 to TRBJ2-7, with 7 nucleotides matching TRBD1. J lost 3 bases, V lost 3 bases, and 8 bases had no gene match. The CDR3 extends over 15 amino acids. Per the germline V gene, CDR1 is KGHSH and CDR2 is LQKENI. Here the CDR3 DNA reads TGTGCCAGCTCACCCATGACAGGGACGTTCTACGAGCAGTACTTC. Residues: CASSPMTGTFYEQYF.

This rearrangement joins TRBV20-1 to TRBJ2-5; weak D call: TRBD1 (5 bases). The CDR3 is 11 amino acids. Germline V gene lookup returns CDR1 DFQATT and CDR2 SNEGSKA (reference sequence). The V end lost 6 bases, the J end lost 7 bases, and 12 bases lay between the germline ends. CDR3 loop: CSALSQGTQYF. In DNA form, the CDR3 reads TGCAGTGCCCTCTCCCAGGGGACCCAGTACTTC.

This clone was seen a handful of times. The chain joins TRBV28 to TRBJ2-1, with unresolved D. Germline CDR1 is MDHEN and CDR2 is SYDVKM. The ends were cut back, 5 bases at V and 10 bases at J, with 6 bases in the middle. CDR3 length: 10 residues. CDR3 in DNA: TGTGCCAGCAGTCGTAGGGAGCAGTTCTTC. Its protein product is CASSRREQFF.

The chain combines TRBV15 with TRBJ1-2; 10 nucleotides line up with TRBD1. The CDR3 has 13 residues. V trimming: 4 bases; J trimming: 6 bases; junction bases outside the gene matches: 2. The germline V gene encodes CDR1 LNHNV and CDR2 YYDKDF (reference sequence). CDR3 sequence: CATSKGTGDGYTF. The CDR3 bases are TGTGCCACCAGCAAGGGGACAGGGGATGGCTACACCTTC. The whole variable domain, filled in from reference TRBV15 and TRBJ1-2, reads DAMVIQNPRYQVTQFGKPVTLSCSQTLNHNVMYWYQQKSSQAPKLLFHYYDKDFNNEADTPDNFQSRRPNTSFCFLDIRSPGLGDTAMYLCATSKGTGDGYTFGSGTRLTVV.

This chain connects TRBV5-1 to TRBJ2-3, with TRBD2 matching over 11 bases. V was clipped by 3 bases and J by 5 bases; unmatched bases: 20. From germline, CDR1 is SGHRS and CDR2 YFSETQ. The CDR3 covers 20 residues. DNA of the CDR3: TGCGCCAGCAGCTATACGACGGCTCAACCGGGACTAGCGGTACTAGATACGCAGTATTTT. Protein sequence: CASSYTTAQPGLAVLDTQYF.

The sample holds a few counts of this clone. The gene calls are TRBV28 and TRBJ2-7; perhaps D is TRBD1 or TRBD2 (5 bases each). CDR3 length: 16 amino acids. The V and J ends lost 2 bases and 0 bases respectively, with 14 bases between them. The germline CDR1 and CDR2 sequences are MDHEN and SYDVKM. The CDR3 DNA is TGTGCCAGCAGTTTAGCGGGTTGGGACCTCTCCTACGAGCAGTACTTC. Amino acids: CASSLAGWDLSYEQYF.

This clone was detected only a few times. The chain couples TRBV7-9 to TRBJ2-7; the D is unclear. The CDR3 runs 11 residues. The V gene lost 5 bases and the J gene lost 7 bases, with 9 bases spanning the gap. The V gene's germline CDR1 is SEHNR and CDR2 FQNEAQ (reference sequence). The CDR3 bases are TGTGCCAGCAGCCTAGACGCGGAGCAGTACTTC. Translated: CASSLDAEQYF.

The V call is TRBV7-2, the J call TRBJ2-5, with D perhaps TRBD2 (6 bases). V was clipped by 6 bases and J by 7 bases, with 12 bases between them. CDR3 length equals 12 residues. CDR1 SGHTA and CDR2 FQGNSA come from the germline V gene. The CDR3 DNA is TGTGCCAGCAGTGGGGCGGGAACGACCCAGTACTTC. Protein: CASSGAGTTQYF. Full variable domain (outside the CDR3, taken from reference TRBV7-2 and TRBJ2-5): GAGVSQSPSNKVTEKGKDVELRCDPISGHTALYWYRQSLGQGLEFLIYFQGNSAPDKSGLPSDRFSAERTGGSVSTLTIQRTQQEDSAVYLCASSGAGTTQYFGPGTRLLVL.

The rearrangement joins TRBV5-4 to TRBJ2-3, with D perhaps TRBD1 (5 bases). Germline CDR1 SGHNT, CDR2 YYREEE (reference sequence). Trimming stripped 0 bases from V and 2 bases from J, with 10 bases between. The CDR3 has 15 amino acids. CDR3 region: CASSLVGRVTDTQYF. DNA of the CDR3: TGTGCCAGCAGCTTGGTTGGCAGGGTCACAGATACGCAGTATTTT.

The rearrangement joins TRBV9 to TRBJ2-5; 7 positions match TRBD1. The CDR3 is made up of 16 amino acids. With 4 bases clipped from V and 2 bases from J, the junction kept 11 bases outside the gene matches. Germline V CDR1 and CDR2: SGDLS, YYNGEE. The DNA of the CDR3 is TGTGCCAGCAGCCTCCTCGGGACAGCCACACAAGAGACCCAGTACTTC. This encodes CASSLLGTATQETQYF.

The rearrangement uses TRBV5-6 and TRBJ1-1; D remains unclear. The V gene's germline CDR1 is SGHDT and CDR2 YYEEEE. The CDR3 consists of 14 residues. V was shortened by 4 bases and J by 4 bases, with 14 bases between the two germline ends. CDR3 coding DNA: TGTGCCAGCAGCAGCTGGATATCCGGCACTGAAGCTTTCTTT. It translates to CASSSWISGTEAFF.

This clone was detected a few times. This chain uses TRBV10-3 with TRBJ1-1; the D gene is possibly TRBD1 (5 bases). Germline CDR1 ENHRY, CDR2 SYGVKD. Trimming took 4 bases from V and 4 from J, leaving 22 bases between them. The CDR3 totals 17 residues. CDR3 protein: CAISGLDRVGDFTEAFF. CDR3 DNA: TGTGCCATCAGTGGTTTAGACCGAGTCGGGGACTTCACTGAAGCTTTCTTT.

The chain is built from TRBV14 and TRBJ2-6, with 7 nucleotides matching TRBD2. The CDR3 loop spans 17 amino acids. Germline V gene lookup returns CDR1 SGHDN and CDR2 FVKESK. Trimming at V came to 4 bases and at J to 0 bases, leaving 6 bases not matched to a gene. CDR3 sequence: CASSRLAVPSGANVLTF. The CDR3 nucleotides are TGTGCCAGCAGCCGTCTAGCGGTTCCCTCTGGGGCCAACGTCCTGACTTTC.

The chain recombines TRBV9 with TRBJ2-7; TRBD2 matches 9 bases. The CDR3 runs 15 residues. Germline V lookup: CDR1 SGDLS, CDR2 YYNGEE. The ends lost 4 bases at V and 2 bases at J; junction bases unmatched: 7. This chain's CDR3 is CASSPGTSLPYEQYF. CDR3 sequence (DNA): TGTGCCAGCAGCCCCGGGACTAGCCTCCCCTACGAGCAGTACTTC.

This chain connects TRBV11-1 to TRBJ2-5; D is uncertain. V lost 4 bases, J lost 4 bases, and 10 bases lay in between. This CDR3 spans 13 amino acids. Germline V gene data show CDR1 as SGHAT and CDR2 as FQDESV (reference sequence). CDR3 in amino acids: CASSSSWPETQYF. For the CDR3, the DNA is TGTGCCAGCAGCTCTTCCTGGCCAGAGACCCAGTACTTC.

This chain uses TRBV5-6 with TRBJ2-1; TRBD2 matches at 10 bases. The V segment lost 5 bases and the J segment 7 bases; nucleotides outside the gene matches: 12. Germline V gene sequence: CDR1 SGHDT, CDR2 YYEEEE. This CDR3 spans 16 amino acids. The CDR3, as DNA: TGTGCCAGCAGTCGGGTTCTAGCGGGAGAAGGGAATGAGCAGTTCTTC. Translating gives CASSRVLAGEGNEQFF.

The chain couples TRBV19 to TRBJ2-3; TRBD2 is a possible D gene (6 bases). This CDR3 is built from 13 residues. Germline-derived CDR1 and CDR2 are LNHDA and SQIVND (reference sequence). With 4 bases removed from V and 4 bases from J, the gap between germline ends came to 9 bases. As DNA, the CDR3 is TGTGCCAGTAGTACCGGGGGACCAGATACGCAGTATTTT. It specifies CASSTGGPDTQYF.

J is TRBJ1-5 and V is TRBV6-1, with D unresolved. Trimming took 3 bases from V and 9 from J, leaving 12 bases between them. Germline V CDR1 and CDR2: MNHNS, SASEGT. The CDR3 has 13 residues. The CDR3 DNA is TGTGCCAGCAGTGATGAGATGGGAGTGCCCCAGCATTTT. Translated: CASSDEMGVPQHF.